The entry below gives a single TCR beta chain sequence along with its context. At one end the junction does not follow the germline gene, possibly because of a read error. The CDR3 is 12 residues long. Germline V gene data show CDR1 as MNHEY and CDR2 as SVGEGT. The data originate from a study of Ad26.COV2.S vaccination and SARS-CoV-2 variants. Study-wide background: A participant enrolled in the COV1001 Ad26.COV2.S trial arm provided the sample.

TCRdb's table, derived via immunoSEQ multiplex PCR, lists solely in-frame clones and lacks some. The sample includes nearly 400,000 clones, roughly 90% of them seen just once. Treatment here: over 15 received Ad26.COV2.S at low or high dose, single or two shots; five or six received placebo; per-sample allocation not given. Sample collection was performed on day 63 after the first vaccine or placebo injection. The rearrangement joins TRBV6-2 or TRBV6-3 to TRBJ2-7, with no clear D. This clonotype was obtained from a person aged 18-65 years who received the Ad26.COV2.S COVID-19 vaccine or a placebo. The material was peripheral blood, obtained in a trial of Ad26.COV2.S vaccine versus placebo. The chain's CDR3 is CASSQIPGVRNF. Here the CDR3 DNA reads TGTGCCAGCAGTCAAATTCCGGGCGTAAGAAACTTC.